The 2 T cell receptor beta chains reported below all come from one sample, sequenced in a study of breast tumors, draining lymph nodes, adjacent tissues. The lymph nodes were axillary draining lymph nodes from breast cancer patients. TCRdb fed the multiplex PCR reads into MiXCR, producing one record per CDR3 protein. Here the sample spans 200,000 to 300,000 distinct CDR3 sequences, roughly 31% being singletons. Sequencing was carried out using axillary lymph node tissue. Receptor source: a female donor with breast cancer. Some clones in this sample may be carry-over from other donors' samples.

Comment on this clonotype: A much larger clone differs from this one at a single base, so this may be a read error. The genes are TRBV20-1 and TRBJ2-7, with TRBD2 matching over 8 bases. CDR3 size: 14 residues. Germline lookup yields CDR1 DFQATT and CDR2 SNEGSKA (reference sequence). V shed 3 bases, J shed 6 bases, and the junction held 10 bases outside the gene matches. The CDR3 DNA reads as TGCAGTGCTAGTGGTCAGCGGGAGTTCTCCGAGCAGTACTTC. Its translation is CSASGQREFSEQYF.

This clonotype was seen repeatedly, ten times or more. The gene calls are TRBV5-8 and TRBJ1-2; 9 bases are shared with TRBD1. The CDR3 length is 15 residues. Trimming at V came to 0 bases and at J to 4 bases, leaving 4 bases not matched to a gene. Per germline, CDR1 SGHTS and CDR2 YDEGEE. Here the CDR3 DNA reads TGTGCCAGCAGCTTGGACAGGGGGCTCATCTATGGCTACACCTTC. This gives the protein CASSLDRGLIYGYTF.